Listed here are 18 T cell receptor beta chains from one sample, sequenced in a study of shared clonotypes between healthy human individuals. Some clones are missing from TCRdb's copy, which holds only in-frame ones; the method was immunoSEQ multiplex PCR. The sample contains 1,400,000 or so clones, approximately 98.5% of which appear only once. Sequencing used naive CD4+ T cells sorted from blood. The subset is: CD45RA+ positively selected. These receptors all come from a young man in good health.

The gene calls are TRBV18 and TRBJ1-2; 9 bases are shared with TRBD1. V trimming: 4 bases; J trimming: 8 bases; junction bases outside the gene matches: 8. The CDR3 loop spans 14 amino acids. Germline V lookup: CDR1 KGHSH, CDR2 LQKENI. This CDR3 reads CASSQAGTGLGYTF. The CDR3 nucleotides read TGTGCCAGCTCACAGGCCGGGACAGGGTTAGGCTACACCTTC.

This chain links TRBV19 with TRBJ2-1; TRBD1 matches at 8 bases. V lost 6 bases and J lost 8; bases outside the gene matches: 9. The CDR3 runs to 14 residues. Per the germline V gene, CDR1 is LNHDA and CDR2 is SQIVND (reference sequence). The CDR3 spells CASRTRQGIDEQFF. The CDR3 bases are TGTGCCAGTAGGACGAGACAGGGGATCGATGAGCAGTTCTTC.

The rearrangement links TRBV6-5 to TRBJ2-1; TRBD2 agrees at 9 bases. The CDR3 loop spans 14 amino acids. The V gene's germline CDR1 is MNHEY and CDR2 SVGAGI. V shed 7 bases and J 5 bases; nucleotides not matched to a gene: 6. CDR3 nucleotides: TGTGCCAGCATCCGGGCTAGCGGGAACAATGAGCAGTTCTTC. Its protein is CASIRASGNNEQFF.

About this clone: Other nucleotide sequences from this sample produce the same CDR3. The V gene is TRBV11-2, the J gene TRBJ2-7, with D hard to call. Trimming left V 3 bases short and J 3 bases short, with 6 bases between. Looked up from germline, CDR1 is SGHAT and CDR2 is FQNNGV. There are 12 residues in the CDR3. The CDR3 spells CASSLTDYEQYF. The CDR3, as DNA: TGTGCCAGCAGCTTGACGGACTACGAGCAGTACTTC.

The chain recombines TRBV5-5 with TRBJ1-3, with 7 bases that match TRBD1. After removal of 6 bases from V and 0 bases from J, the junction contained 6 bases not matched to a gene. CDR1 and CDR2 (germline): SGHKS, YYEKEE (reference sequence). The CDR3 runs to 15 residues. In nucleotides, the CDR3 is TGTGCCAGCATTCGGGACAGCTACTCTGGAAACACCATATATTTT. Protein: CASIRDSYSGNTIYF.

This chain connects TRBV5-1 to TRBJ2-1, with TRBD2 identical over 7 bases. The V segment lost 4 bases and the J segment 8 bases; nucleotides outside the gene matches: 9. This CDR3 has 14 residues. Germline V gene sequence: CDR1 SGHRS, CDR2 YFSETQ. The CDR3 DNA is TGCGCCAGCAGCCCAGGACTAGTTCCTCATGAGCAGTTCTTC. Amino acids: CASSPGLVPHEQFF.

This clone was found once. This chain uses TRBV18 with TRBJ2-5; D is perhaps TRBD1 (6 bases). The V and J ends lost 1 base and 5 bases respectively, with 14 bases between them. The CDR3 covers 15 residues. Per the germline V gene, CDR1 is KGHSH and CDR2 is LQKENI. The DNA of the CDR3 is TGTGCCAGCTCACCACTAGGAACAGGGAAGGAGACCCAGTACTTC. Translation gives CASSPLGTGKETQYF. Filled out from reference TRBV18 and TRBJ2-5, the complete variable domain reads NAGVMQNPRHLVRRRGQEARLRCSPMKGHSHVYWYRQLPEEGLKFMVYLQKENIIDESGMPKERFSAEFPKEGPSILRIQQVVRGDSAAYFCASSPLGTGKETQYFGPGTRLLVL.

This chain uses TRBV27 with TRBJ1-2, with D possibly matching TRBD1 (6 bases). This CDR3 region has 15 residues. CDR1 is MNHEY, CDR2 SMNVEV, per germline (reference sequence). The V and J ends lost 5 bases and 5 bases respectively, with 18 bases between them. The CDR3 DNA sequence: TGTGCCAGCAGTCAACGACAGGACCTTTGGTATGGCTACACCTTC. Translated, it gives CASSQRQDLWYGYTF.

The chain links TRBV27 to TRBJ2-5; D gene unclear. This CDR3 is 13 amino acids long. CDR1 MNHEY and CDR2 SMNVEV come from the germline V gene (reference sequence). V was trimmed by 5 bases and J by 0 bases, leaving 7 bases between them. The CDR3 reads CASSQTYQETQYF. In DNA form, the CDR3 reads TGTGCCAGCAGTCAAACTTACCAAGAGACCCAGTACTTC.

The V call is TRBV9, the J call TRBJ1-3; possible D gene TRBD1, 6 bases. This CDR3 has 16 amino acids. From germline, CDR1 is SGDLS and CDR2 YYNGEE. Trimming cost V 3 bases and J 1 base, with 14 bases left between them. The CDR3: CASSGGALTSGNTIYF. In nucleotides, the CDR3 is TGTGCCAGCAGCGGGGGGGCCCTGACTTCTGGAAACACCATATATTTT.

V and J are TRBV7-3 and TRBJ2-3, with 7 bases lining up with TRBD1. V shed 2 bases and J 6 bases; nucleotides not matched to a gene: 11. The CDR3 contains 16 residues. The germline gives CDR1 SGHTA, CDR2 FQGTGA. The CDR3 nucleotides read TGTGCCAGCAGCTTATTTCCCGGAACAGGGGAGGATACGCAGTATTTT. Protein sequence: CASSLFPGTGEDTQYF. The whole variable domain, remainder taken from reference TRBV7-3 and TRBJ2-3, is GAGVSQTPSNKVTEKGKYVELRCDPISGHTALYWYRQSLGQGPEFLIYFQGTGAADDSGLPNDRFFAVRPEGSVSTLKIQRTERGDSAVYLCASSLFPGTGEDTQYFGPGTRLTVL.

This rearrangement joins TRBV28 to TRBJ2-7; 10 bases match TRBD1. V dropped 5 bases and J dropped 6; count of bases not matched to a gene: 7. This CDR3 comprises 14 residues. Germline CDR1 MDHEN, CDR2 SYDVKM. The CDR3 reads CASSPAGTGAEQYF. CDR3 DNA sequence: TGTGCCAGCAGTCCCGCCGGGACAGGGGCCGAGCAGTACTTC.

The V call is TRBV28, the J call TRBJ2-7; 8 bases align to TRBD2. The length of the CDR3 is 13 residues. V was pared by 7 bases and J by 2 bases, with 4 bases of the junction left unmatched. Germline values: CDR1 MDHEN, CDR2 SYDVKM. The DNA of the CDR3 is TGTGCCAGCACCACGGGAGGGGCCTACGAGCAGTACTTC. Translated: CASTTGGAYEQYF.

This chain joins TRBV5-4 and TRBJ1-5; no definite D call. The V gene's germline CDR1 is SGHNT and CDR2 YYREEE (reference sequence). Trimming stripped 3 bases from V and 0 bases from J, with 10 bases between. The CDR3 has 15 amino acids. The CDR3: CASSSDGYSNQPQHF. The DNA for the CDR3 is TGTGCCAGCAGCTCCGACGGATATAGCAATCAGCCCCAGCATTTT.

This rearrangement joins TRBV28 to TRBJ2-1; TRBD2 agrees at 14 bases. This CDR3 comprises 15 residues. V shed 10 bases and J 8 bases; nucleotides not matched to a gene: 10. CDR1 and CDR2 (germline): MDHEN, SYDVKM. CDR3 sequence: CATGTSGRLGDEQFF. The DNA of the CDR3 is TGTGCCACCGGGACTAGCGGGAGACTGGGGGATGAGCAGTTCTTC.

This clone was counted once. J is TRBJ1-1 and V is TRBV7-2, with unresolved D. Germline CDR1 SGHTA, CDR2 FQGNSA. Trimming pared 0 bases from V and 0 bases from J, leaving 8 bases between. The CDR3 runs to 15 residues. The CDR3 sequence is CASSLAKTMNTEAFF. CDR3 nucleotide sequence: TGTGCCAGCAGCTTAGCCAAGACGATGAACACTGAAGCTTTCTTT.

The rearrangement uses TRBV6-1 and TRBJ2-3, with D tentatively TRBD2 (6 bases). Germline CDR1 is MNHNS and CDR2 is SASEGT. The CDR3 contains 15 residues. Trimming left V 5 bases short and J 4 bases short, with 16 bases between. The CDR3 DNA sequence: TGTGCCAGCAGTCCTCTGTCGGGAGCCCCAGATACGCAGTATTTT. Translation gives CASSPLSGAPDTQYF.

This rearrangement joins TRBV11-3 to TRBJ2-7; 7 bases align to TRBD1. V lost 5 bases, J lost 0 bases, and 13 bases stayed unmatched. The CDR3 has 17 amino acids. CDR1 is SGHNT, CDR2 YENEEA, per germline. The CDR3 loop is CASSPRNGQAVSYEQYF. In DNA, the CDR3 is TGTGCCAGCAGCCCGAGAAACGGACAGGCCGTCTCCTACGAGCAGTACTTC.